These T cell receptor beta chains were read from a single sample in a study of T cell repertoires in cytomegalovirus infection. TCRdb fed the reads into MiXCR, producing one record per CDR3 protein. This table has 310,000 or so distinct CDR3 sequences, around 25% appearing once. Their recognized antigens are unknown. Sequencing used cultured PBMCs, obtained from culture after CMV antigen stimulation. The receptors derive from a human donor in good health (CMV status not recorded). Some clones in this sample may be carry-over from other donors' samples. CDR3s include the opening cysteine and the closing phenylalanine or tryptophan. A D gene is named only where the DNA matches it firmly. Size tells how often a clone was seen (once, few, many) or the class of an expanded clone, and some rows leave it out.

cdr3_aa	cdr3_nt	d_call	v_call	clone_size	j_call
CASSQGLSTEAFF	TGCGCCAGCAGCCAAGGTCTCAGCACTGAAGCTTTCTTT	NA	TRBV4-3	NA	TRBJ1-1
CASSVGLDEQFF	TGTGCCAGCAGCGTAGGCTTGGATGAGCAGTTCTTC	NA	TRBV9	NA	TRBJ2-1
CASTLARNTEAFF	TGCGCCAGCACACTAGCCCGGAACACTGAAGCTTTCTTT	NA	TRBV5-1	few	TRBJ1-1
CSARESGTETGELFF	TGCAGTGCTAGAGAATCCGGGACGGAAACCGGGGAGCTGTTTTTT	NA	TRBV20-1	many	TRBJ2-2
CAGSTSGTKNIQYF	TGTGCCGGTTCGACTAGCGGGACCAAAAACATTCAGTACTTC	TRBD2	TRBV5-4	few	TRBJ2-4
CASSGLISGRARPDTQYF	TGTGCCAGCAGCGGTCTTATTAGCGGGAGGGCCAGGCCAGATACGCAGTATTTT	TRBD2	TRBV6-2/TRBV6-3	NA	TRBJ2-3
CASSRPSGREGETQYF	TGTGCCAGCAGCCGCCCCAGCGGGAGGGAGGGGGAGACCCAGTACTTC	TRBD2	TRBV7-2	few	TRBJ2-5
CASVGGRITDTQYF	TGTGCCAGCGTAGGGGGCAGGATCACAGATACGCAGTATTTT	TRBD1	TRBV27	NA	TRBJ2-3
CASSRTGTATNEKLFF	TGTGCCAGCAGCCGGACAGGGACCGCAACTAATGAAAAACTGTTTTTT	TRBD1	TRBV7-2	many	TRBJ1-4
CASSSAPISGEQYF	TGTGCCAGCTCAAGTGCCCCGATCTCCGGCGAGCAGTACTTC	NA	TRBV18	NA	TRBJ2-7
CSARDLLARYNEQFF	TGCAGTGCTAGAGATCTCTTAGCACGCTACAATGAGCAGTTCTTC	NA	TRBV20-1	few	TRBJ2-1
CASSLVYVLARGEETQYF	TGTGCCAGCAGCTTAGTTTATGTTCTAGCCCGGGGGGAAGAGACCCAGTACTTC	TRBD2	TRBV7-2	many	TRBJ2-5
CAIRTGGADYGYTF	TGTGCCATCAGGACAGGGGGCGCCGACTATGGCTACACCTTC	TRBD1	TRBV10-3	few	TRBJ1-2
CSALGLAGLAYEQYF	TGCAGTGCTTTAGGACTAGCGGGCTTAGCCTACGAGCAGTACTTC	TRBD2	TRBV20-1	NA	TRBJ2-7
CASSSAGELTGELFF	TGTGCCAGTAGTTCAGCAGGGGAGCTCACCGGGGAGCTGTTTTTT	NA	TRBV19	few	TRBJ2-2
CASSQDRNGLTDTQYF	TGTGCCAGCAGCCAAGATCGGAACGGACTCACAGATACGCAGTATTTT	NA	TRBV3-1	NA	TRBJ2-3
CASSKGKSVNTEAFF	TGTGCCAGTAGTAAGGGCAAGTCCGTGAACACTGAAGCTTTCTTT	NA	TRBV19	NA	TRBJ1-1
CASSLALGLTNYGYTF	TGTGCCAGCAGCTTGGCCCTGGGGTTAACTAACTATGGCTACACCTTC	NA	TRBV5-6	NA	TRBJ1-2
CASSGGPNTEAFF	TGTGCCAGCAGCGGTGGCCCGAACACTGAAGCTTTCTTT	NA	TRBV5-5	few	TRBJ1-1
CASSVGSDSNQPQHF	TGTGCCAGCAGCGTCGGGAGTGATAGCAATCAGCCCCAGCATTTT	NA	TRBV9	NA	TRBJ1-5
CASSKIPAGAGPRSSYNEQFF	TGTGCCAGCAGCAAGATCCCGGCGGGGGCGGGACCTCGCAGCTCCTACAATGAGCAGTTCTTC	NA	TRBV14	NA	TRBJ2-1
CASKVGVNTGELFF	TGTGCCAGCAAGGTGGGAGTGAACACCGGGGAGCTGTTTTTT	NA	TRBV6-2/TRBV6-3	NA	TRBJ2-2
CASSPYVDTEAFF	TGTGCCAGCAGCCCATACGTGGACACTGAAGCTTTCTTT	NA	TRBV6-1	NA	TRBJ1-1